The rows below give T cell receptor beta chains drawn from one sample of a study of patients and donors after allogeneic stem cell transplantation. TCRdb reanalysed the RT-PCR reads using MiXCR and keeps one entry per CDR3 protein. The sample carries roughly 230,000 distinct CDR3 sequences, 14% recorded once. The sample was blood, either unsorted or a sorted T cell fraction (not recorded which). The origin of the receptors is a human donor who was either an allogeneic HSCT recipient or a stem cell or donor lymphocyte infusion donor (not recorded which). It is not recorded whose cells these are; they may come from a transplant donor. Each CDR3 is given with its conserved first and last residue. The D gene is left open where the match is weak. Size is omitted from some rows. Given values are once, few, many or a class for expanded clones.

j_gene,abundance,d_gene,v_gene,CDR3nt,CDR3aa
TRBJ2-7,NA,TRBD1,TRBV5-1,TGCGCCAGCAGACTGATAAACGGACAGGCTTCAAGAGAGCAGTACTTC,CASRLINGQASREQYF
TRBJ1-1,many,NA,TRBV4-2,TGTGCCAGCAGCCAGGACACGAACACTGAAGCTTTCTTT,CASSQDTNTEAFF
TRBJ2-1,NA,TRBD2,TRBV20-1,TGCAGTGCCCCCTCCCCAGCGGGGGGTCACAATGAGCAGTTCTTC,CSAPSPAGGHNEQFF
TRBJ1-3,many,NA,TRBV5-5,TGTGCCAGCAGCCCAGTTCATGGAAACACCATATATTTT,CASSPVHGNTIYF
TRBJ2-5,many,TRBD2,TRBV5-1,TGCGCCAGCACCTCGTCTAGCGGGTTTCAAGAGACCCAGTACTTC,CASTSSSGFQETQYF
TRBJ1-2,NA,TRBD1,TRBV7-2,TGTGCCAGCAGCTTGGGGACAGAAAACTATGGCTACACCTTC,CASSLGTENYGYTF
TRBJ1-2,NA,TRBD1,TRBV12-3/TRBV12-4,TGTGCCAGCAGCCAGACAGGGGGGGGCACCTTC,CASSQTGGGTF
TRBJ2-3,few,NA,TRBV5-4,TGTGCCAGCAGCTTGGTCGGGGAAACAGATACGCAGTATTTT,CASSLVGETDTQYF
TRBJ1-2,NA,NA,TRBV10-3,TGTGCCATCAGTGAGTCGATGGCAGGGCCCGACTATGGCTACACCTTC,CAISESMAGPDYGYTF
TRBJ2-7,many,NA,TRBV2,TGTGCCAGCAGGGCGGACTGGAACTCCTACGAGCAGTACTTC,CASRADWNSYEQYF
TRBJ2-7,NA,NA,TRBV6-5,TGTGCCAGCAGTTACTCGACAACAGGACGCGAGCAGTACTTC,CASSYSTTGREQYF
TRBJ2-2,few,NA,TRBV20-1,TGCAGCGCTCACCCCGCCGCCAGGGGAGACGGGGAGCTGTTTTTT,CSAHPAARGDGELFF
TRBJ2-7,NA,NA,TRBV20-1,TGCAGTGCTAGAAATCCCTCGGCAGGGAACTACGAGCAGTACTTC,CSARNPSAGNYEQYF
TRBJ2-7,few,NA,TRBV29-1,TGCAGCGTTGTACTTGAGGGGCCCTACGAGCAGTACTTC,CSVVLEGPYEQYF
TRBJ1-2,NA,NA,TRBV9,TGTGCCAGCAGGGATATGGTACAGGCAGAAACCTTTAACTATGGCTACACCTTC,CASRDMVQAETFNYGYTF
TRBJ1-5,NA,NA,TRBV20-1,TGCAGTGCTAGAGATAATATGGAGTCTCAGCCCCAGCATTTT,CSARDNMESQPQHF
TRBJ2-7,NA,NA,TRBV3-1,TGTGCCAGCAGCCAAGATGCGGACCCCGGGAGGCAGTACTTC,CASSQDADPGRQYF
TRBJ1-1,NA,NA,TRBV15,TGTGCCACCAGCAGAGATGCGGGGGCGGGCACTGAAGCTTTCTTT,CATSRDAGAGTEAFF
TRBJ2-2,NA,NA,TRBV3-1,TGTGCCAGCAGCCCCCCGCGGGTGGGCACCGGGGAGCTGTTTTTT,CASSPPRVGTGELFF
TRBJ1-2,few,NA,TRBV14,TGTGCCAGCAGCCAGTCGGGGAACAGGGCCAACTATGGCTACACCTTC,CASSQSGNRANYGYTF
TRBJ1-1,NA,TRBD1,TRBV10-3,TGTGCCATCAGCCCCGCGGGGGCGGCCAGGGGGACTGAAGCTTTCTTT,CAISPAGAARGTEAFF
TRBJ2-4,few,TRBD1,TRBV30,TGTGCCTGGAGTGCGCTCGGGACAGAAAACATTCAGTACTTC,CAWSALGTENIQYF
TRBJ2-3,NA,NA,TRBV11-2,TGTGCCAGCACCTTAAGGAGGGGGGGATATACTAGCACAGATACGCAGTATTTT,CASTLRRGGYTSTDTQYF
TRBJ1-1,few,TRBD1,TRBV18,TGTGCCAGCTCACCCAAGACAGGGGGAGTCACTGAAGCTTTCTTT,CASSPKTGGVTEAFF
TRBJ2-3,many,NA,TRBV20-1,TGCAGTGCTGAGCTAGCACCCACAGATACGCAGTATTTT,CSAELAPTDTQYF
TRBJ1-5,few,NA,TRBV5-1,TGCGCCAGCAGCTTGGGTTGGACAGATAGCAATCAGCCCCAGCATTTT,CASSLGWTDSNQPQHF
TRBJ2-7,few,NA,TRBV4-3,TGCGCCAGCAGCCAAGATGGGGGCTACGAGCAGTACTTC,CASSQDGGYEQYF
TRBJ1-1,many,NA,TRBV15,TGTGCCACCAGCACTGAACAAGGGGTCCCAACTGAAGCTTTCTTT,CATSTEQGVPTEAFF
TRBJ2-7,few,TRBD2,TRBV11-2,TGTGCCAGCAGCTCGAGCGGGGGGGCCTCCTACGAGCAGTACTTC,CASSSSGGASYEQYF
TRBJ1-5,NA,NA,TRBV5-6,TGTGCCAGCAGCCAAATGGGGGGGGGCAATCAGCCCCAGCATTTT,CASSQMGGGNQPQHF
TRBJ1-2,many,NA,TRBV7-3,TGTGCCAGCAGCTTAAGTGGGACCCATGGCTACACCTTC,CASSLSGTHGYTF
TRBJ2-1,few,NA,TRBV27,TGTGCCAGCCGTTGGGACTGGCTAAACAATGAGCAGTTCTTC,CASRWDWLNNEQFF
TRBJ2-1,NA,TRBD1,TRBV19,TGTGCCAGTAGTAGGGGACAGGGTTTTAGCCGGCAGTTCTTC,CASSRGQGFSRQFF
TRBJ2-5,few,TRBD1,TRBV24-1,TGTGCCACCAGTGATTTAAGACAGGGGATAGGAGAGACCCAGTACTTC,CATSDLRQGIGETQYF
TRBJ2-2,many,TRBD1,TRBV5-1,TGCGCCAGCAGCTGGAGGACAGGGGGCGCGACCGGGGAGCTGTTTTTT,CASSWRTGGATGELFF
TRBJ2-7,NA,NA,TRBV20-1,TGCAGTGCTAGAGGGTCCTGGACTCCCTACGAGCAGTACTTC,CSARGSWTPYEQYF
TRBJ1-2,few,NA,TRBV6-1,TGTGCCAGCACCCGTGGGCAGGCGAACTATGGCTACACCTTC,CASTRGQANYGYTF